Listed below are T cell receptor beta chains from one sample, sequenced in a study of PD-L1 blockade in urothelial cancer. The repertoire was sequenced with immunoSEQ multiplex PCR; TCRdb's copy has only in-frame clones and lacks some. The sample carries about 45,000 clones, roughly 78% recorded once. The material sequenced was PBMCs, taken around atezolizumab (anti-PD-L1) treatment. The receptors stem from a man aged 55 to 70 with urothelial cancer. Both conserved end residues are part of each CDR3. Fields, in order: D gene, clone size, V gene, J gene, CDR3 protein, CDR3 DNA. The D gene is left open where the match is weak. Some rows mark clone size as missing; the rest say once, few, many or name a class of expanded clone.

.,few,TRBV11-2,TRBJ2-3,CASSLTGSTDTQYF,TGTGCCAGCAGCTTAACAGGGAGCACAGATACGCAGTATTTT
.,few,TRBV7-9,TRBJ1-1,CASSQGGAGNTEAFF,TGTGCCAGCAGCCAAGGTGGAGCGGGCAACACTGAAGCTTTCTTT
TRBD1,.,TRBV29-1,TRBJ2-1,CSVDGQGRGEQFF,TGCAGCGTCGACGGACAGGGTCGAGGTGAGCAGTTCTTC
.,once,TRBV19,TRBJ1-2,CASSMRQQTNYGYTF,TGTGCCAGTAGTATGCGCCAACAGACTAACTATGGCTACACCTTC
TRBD2,.,TRBV5-1,TRBJ2-3,CASSPGEGLTDTQYF,TGCGCCAGCAGCCCTGGGGAGGGTCTCACAGATACGCAGTATTTT
.,.,TRBV28,TRBJ1-1,CASRVSVETEAFF,TGTGCCAGCAGAGTATCTGTCGAGACTGAAGCTTTCTTT
.,once,TRBV6-5,TRBJ2-3,CASSSRLEDTQYF,TGTGCCAGCAGTTCCCGACTCGAAGATACGCAGTATTTT
TRBD1,.,TRBV6-1,TRBJ2-7,CASSGAGQAHEQYF,TGTGCCAGCAGTGGTGCTGGACAGGCCCACGAGCAGTACTTC
.,.,TRBV7-2,TRBJ1-1,CASSLASLAGVTEAFF,TGTGCCAGCAGCTTAGCCTCCCTGGCGGGGGTAACTGAAGCTTTCTTT
TRBD2,.,TRBV5-6,TRBJ2-2,CASSLAKGTIGTGELFF,TGTGCCAGCAGCTTGGCCAAAGGGACTATTGGCACCGGGGAGCTGTTTTTT
.,.,TRBV2,TRBJ2-1,CASSEPASSYNEQFF,TGTGCCAGCAGTGAACCCGCTAGCTCCTACAATGAGCAGTTCTTC